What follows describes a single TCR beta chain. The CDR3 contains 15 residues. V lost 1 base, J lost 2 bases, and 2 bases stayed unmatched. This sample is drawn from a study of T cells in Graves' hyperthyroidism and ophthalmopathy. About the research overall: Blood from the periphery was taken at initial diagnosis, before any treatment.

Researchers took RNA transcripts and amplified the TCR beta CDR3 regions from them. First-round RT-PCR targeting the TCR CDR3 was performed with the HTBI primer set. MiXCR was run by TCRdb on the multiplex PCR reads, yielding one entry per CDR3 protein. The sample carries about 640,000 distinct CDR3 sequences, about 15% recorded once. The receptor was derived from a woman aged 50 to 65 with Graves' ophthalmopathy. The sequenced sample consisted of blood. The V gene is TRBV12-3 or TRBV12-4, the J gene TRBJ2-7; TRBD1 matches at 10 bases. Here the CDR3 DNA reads TGTGCCAGCAGTTTAGGAGACAGGGGGCCCTACGAGCAGTACTTC. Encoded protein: CASSLGDRGPYEQYF.